This T cell receptor beta chain was found in a study of technical replicates of blood from a few donors. TCRdb's copy holds only in-frame clones and misses some; the assay was immunoSEQ multiplex PCR. Counted here are some 70,000 clones, roughly 95% occurring once; the ten biggest clones make up about 0.25%. Material: T cells isolated from PBMCs. The clonotype was recovered from a human donor in good health.

The CDR3 reads CASSVGGSADTQYF. Here the CDR3 DNA reads TGTGCCAGCAGCGTAGGAGGGAGTGCAGATACGCAGTATTTT. The chain combines TRBV9 with TRBJ2-3, with D possibly being TRBD2 (5 bases). The CDR3 totals 14 residues. CDR1 is SGDLS, CDR2 YYNGEE, per germline. V was pared by 0 bases and J by 4 bases, with 9 bases between.